This TCR beta chain was captured in a study of shared clonotypes between healthy human individuals. Evenly divided among several immunoSEQ plates was the genomic DNA of each subset. Here immunoSEQ multiplex PCR was the method, and the copy in TCRdb shows in-frame clones only, minus some. Here the sample spans approximately 180,000 clones, 80% to 95% being singletons. The germline CDR1 and CDR2 sequences are SGHTA and FQGNSA. The CDR3 is 13 residues long. V dropped 5 bases and J dropped 7 bases, with 14 bases sitting between them. The clonotype comes from a young woman in good health. Specimen: naive CD4+ T cells sorted from blood. The subset here: CD45RA+ positively selected. This sequence joins TRBV7-2 and TRBJ1-1, with D hard to call. The CDR3 protein is CASSPLPDGEAFF. In DNA, the CDR3 is TGTGCCAGCAGCCCCCTACCCGACGGTGAAGCTTTCTTT.